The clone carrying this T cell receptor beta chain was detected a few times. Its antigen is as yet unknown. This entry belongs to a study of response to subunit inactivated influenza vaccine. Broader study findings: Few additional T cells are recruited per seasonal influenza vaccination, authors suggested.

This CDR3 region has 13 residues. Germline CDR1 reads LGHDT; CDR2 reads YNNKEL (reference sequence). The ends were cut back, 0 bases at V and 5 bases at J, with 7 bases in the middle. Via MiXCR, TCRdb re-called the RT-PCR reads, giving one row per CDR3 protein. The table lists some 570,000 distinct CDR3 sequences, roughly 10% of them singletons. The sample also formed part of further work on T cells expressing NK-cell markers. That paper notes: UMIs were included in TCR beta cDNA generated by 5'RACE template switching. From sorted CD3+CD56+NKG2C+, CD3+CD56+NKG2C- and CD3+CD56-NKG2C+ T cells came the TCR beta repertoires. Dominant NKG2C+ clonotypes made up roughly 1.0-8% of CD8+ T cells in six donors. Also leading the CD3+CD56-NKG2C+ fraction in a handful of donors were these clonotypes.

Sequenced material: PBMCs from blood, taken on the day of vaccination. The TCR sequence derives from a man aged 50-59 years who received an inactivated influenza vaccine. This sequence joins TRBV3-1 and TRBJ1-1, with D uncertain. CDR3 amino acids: CASSQDGYTEAFF. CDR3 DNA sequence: TGTGCCAGCAGCCAAGATGGGTATACTGAAGCTTTCTTT. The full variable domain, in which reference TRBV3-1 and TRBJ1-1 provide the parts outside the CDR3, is DTAVSQTPKYLVTQMGNDKSIKCEQNLGHDTMYWYKQDSKKFLKIMFSYNNKELIINETVPNRFSPKSPDKAHLNLHINSLELGDSAVYFCASSQDGYTEAFFGQGTRLTVV.